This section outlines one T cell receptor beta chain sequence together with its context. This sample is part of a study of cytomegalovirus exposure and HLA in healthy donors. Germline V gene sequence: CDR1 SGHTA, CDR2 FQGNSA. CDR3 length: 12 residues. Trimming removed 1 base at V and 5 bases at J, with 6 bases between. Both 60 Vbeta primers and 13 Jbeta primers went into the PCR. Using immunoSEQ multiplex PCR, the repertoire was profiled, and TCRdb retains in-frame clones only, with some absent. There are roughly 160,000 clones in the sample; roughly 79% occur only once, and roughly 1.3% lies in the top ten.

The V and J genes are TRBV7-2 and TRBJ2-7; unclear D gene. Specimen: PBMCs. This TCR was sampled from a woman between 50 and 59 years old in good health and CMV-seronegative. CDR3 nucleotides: TGTGCCAGCAGCTTAGTGGTAGACGAGCAGTACTTC. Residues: CASSLVVDEQYF.